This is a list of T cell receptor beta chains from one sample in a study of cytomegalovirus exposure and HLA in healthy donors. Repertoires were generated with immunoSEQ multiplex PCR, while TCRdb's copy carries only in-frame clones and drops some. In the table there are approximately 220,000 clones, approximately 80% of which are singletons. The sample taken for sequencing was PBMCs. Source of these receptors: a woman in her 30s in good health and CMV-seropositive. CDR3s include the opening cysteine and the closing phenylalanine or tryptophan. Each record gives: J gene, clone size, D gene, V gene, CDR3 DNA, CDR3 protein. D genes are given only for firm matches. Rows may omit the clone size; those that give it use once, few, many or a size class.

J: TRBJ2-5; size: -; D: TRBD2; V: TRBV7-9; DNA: TGTGCCAGCAGCGGGGCCCTAAGACTAGCGGGATTCGAGGAGACCCAGTACTTC; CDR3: CASSGALRLAGFEETQYF
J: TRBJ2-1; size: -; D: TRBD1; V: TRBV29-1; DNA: TGCAGCGCCCTAGGGACAGGGGGTTATGAGCAGTTCTTC; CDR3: CSALGTGGYEQFF
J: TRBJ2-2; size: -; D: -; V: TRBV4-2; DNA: TGTGCCAGCAGCCAAGATGGTGGAAACACCGGGGAGCTGTTTTTT; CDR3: CASSQDGGNTGELFF
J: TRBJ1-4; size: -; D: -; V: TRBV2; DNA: TGTGCCAGCAGCTTTACAGGAGCAACTAATGAAAAACTGTTTTTT; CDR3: CASSFTGATNEKLFF
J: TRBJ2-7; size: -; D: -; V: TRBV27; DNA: TGTGCCAGCAGTGCCCAGTTGACAGGGAGGAACGAGCAGTACTTC; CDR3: CASSAQLTGRNEQYF
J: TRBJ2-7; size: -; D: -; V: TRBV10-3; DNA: TGTGCCATCAGTGAGGGACAGATCTACGAGCAGTACTTC; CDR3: CAISEGQIYEQYF
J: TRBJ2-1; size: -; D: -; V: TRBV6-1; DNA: TGTGCCAGCTGGCTAGCCGAATTATACAATGAGCAGTTCTTC; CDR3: CASWLAELYNEQFF
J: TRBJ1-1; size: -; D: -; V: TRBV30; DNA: TGTGCCTGGAGTGTACCTGGGGGACGACCTGGAGAGAGGGACACTGAAGCTTTCTTT; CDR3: CAWSVPGGRPGERDTEAFF
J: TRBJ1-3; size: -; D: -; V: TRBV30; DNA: TGTGCCTGGTCCACAGGGTCTGGAAACACCATATATTTT; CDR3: CAWSTGSGNTIYF
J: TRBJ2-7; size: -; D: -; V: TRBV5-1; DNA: TGCGCCAGCAGTGTGCAGGGGTACCACGAGCAGTACTTC; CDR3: CASSVQGYHEQYF
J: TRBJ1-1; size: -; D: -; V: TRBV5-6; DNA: TGTGCCAGCAGCTTCGGGGGGAACACTGAAGCTTTCTTT; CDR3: CASSFGGNTEAFF
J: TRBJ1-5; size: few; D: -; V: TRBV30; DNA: TGTGCCTGGAGTGAAGGGTTGAGCCAGCCCCAGCATTTT; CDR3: CAWSEGLSQPQHF
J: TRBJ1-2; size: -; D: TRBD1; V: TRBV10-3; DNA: TGTGCCATCAGGAGACAGGGGGGAGGCTATGGCTACACCTTC; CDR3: CAIRRQGGGYGYTF
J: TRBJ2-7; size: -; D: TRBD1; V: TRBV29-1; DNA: TGCAGCGCCATAGGGGGCCATCCCAGGCCCTCCTACGAGCAGTACTTC; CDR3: CSAIGGHPRPSYEQYF
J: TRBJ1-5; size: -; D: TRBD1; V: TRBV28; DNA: TGTGCCAGCAGCGACAGGGGATCATATAGCAATCAGCCCCAGCATTTT; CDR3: CASSDRGSYSNQPQHF
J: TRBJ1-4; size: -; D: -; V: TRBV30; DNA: TGTGCCTGGAGGGGCGACAGCCCAGAGAATGAAAAACTGTTTTTT; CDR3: CAWRGDSPENEKLFF